This T cell receptor (beta chain) was identified in a study of blood T cell repertoires in COVID-19 (dated by TCRdb to about 2020). Regarding the research as a whole: Collaborator samples came from the United States, Italy and Spain and covered acute and convalescent phases of COVID-19. The sample metadata nearly always contained a de-identified subject ID, COVID-19 status, age in years and sex. The dataset comprised deeply sampled blood TCRbeta repertoires from subjects exposed to, actively infected with, or recovered from COVID-19. Where available, HLA class I and class II types were obtained from metadata supplied by the sample provider rather than from assay-based typing. Samples came from the ongoing ImmuneRACE study (first 160 participants) plus 1,254 subjects from 6 global collaborators. The repertoires were released in a freely available public database meant as a resource for research on the immune response to SARS-CoV-2. The prospective study material was composed of cDNA or gDNA derived from T cells, B-cell-depleted T cells, or PBMCs.

Note on this clone: No cognate antigen has been identified for it. No base quality values were provided; no much bigger clone lies one nucleotide off.

V is pruned by 5 bases and J by 4 bases, leaving 7 bases of the junction without a gene match. The germline V gene encodes CDR1 KGHDR and CDR2 SFDVKD. The CDR3 covers 15 residues, taking in both the cysteine and the phenylalanine. Only CDR3 DNA is held: 45 bases, read in frame from base 1. In the prospective study, participants were about 18 to 89 years old, resided in about 25 geographic areas of the United States, and were enrolled through a virtual design. To assign participants to cohorts, the prospective study relied on clinical history that participants themselves reported in a screening survey and a study questionnaire. For ImmuneRACE Cohort 3, a participant was defined as recovered based on two consecutive negative NP/OP PCR tests, clearance by a healthcare professional, or resolution of symptoms. In the prospective study, mobile phlebotomists collected whole blood, serum and a nasopharyngeal or oropharyngeal swab from each participant. Over a roughly 2-month period, participants in the prospective study had the option of providing additional blood draws and questionnaires. Before DNA extraction, prospective study blood samples were shipped either frozen or at room temperature.

The immunoSEQ Assay, a bias-controlled multiplex PCR, was used to amplify TCRbeta CDR3 regions from genomic DNA. The authors processed their data as follows. Within the assay, amplification of reference gene primers was used to estimate how many nucleated cells each sample contained. To quantify the absolute abundance of each unique TCRbeta CDR3 rearrangement, sequence reads were collapsed and filtered. For each sample, productive Simpson clonality was calculated as the square root of Simpson's diversity index across productive rearrangements. Entries here come from immuneACCESS through TCRdb and include only in-frame sequences with V and J called. Some clones fail to appear in such tables; in the studies checked, an unresolved V gene covers under half of the shortfall, and the cause of the remainder is unknown. V and J calls and clone size are given by that table; D and trimming were obtained from the DNA. The sample records a few hundred thousand clones, approximately 85% of which are singletons. Around 4.5% of the sample comes from the top ten.

Results and caveats for the whole study, not just this receptor: Clinical and demographic metadata were provided uncurated, with the amount varying by source and participant.

The sequenced sample was PBMCs or T cells enriched from blood (not recorded which). The rearrangement combines TRBV24-1 with TRBJ2-1, with 7 middle bases fitting TRBD2. This sequence was found in a woman under 40 who had recovered from COVID-19. The CDR3 reads CATSGGTTAYNEQFF. In nucleotide form, the sequence is TGTGCCACCAGTGGCGGGACTACCGCGTACAATGAGCAGTTCTTC.